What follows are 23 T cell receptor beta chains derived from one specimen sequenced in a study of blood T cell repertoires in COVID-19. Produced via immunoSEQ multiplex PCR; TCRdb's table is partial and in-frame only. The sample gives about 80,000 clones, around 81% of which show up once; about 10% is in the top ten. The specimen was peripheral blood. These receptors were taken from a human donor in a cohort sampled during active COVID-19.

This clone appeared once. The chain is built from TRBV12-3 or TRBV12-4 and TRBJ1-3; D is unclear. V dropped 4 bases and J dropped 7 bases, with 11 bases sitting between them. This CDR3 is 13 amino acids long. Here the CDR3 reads CASSSGRGNTIYF. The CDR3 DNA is TGTGCCAGCAGTTCCGGGCGAGGGAACACCATATATTTT.

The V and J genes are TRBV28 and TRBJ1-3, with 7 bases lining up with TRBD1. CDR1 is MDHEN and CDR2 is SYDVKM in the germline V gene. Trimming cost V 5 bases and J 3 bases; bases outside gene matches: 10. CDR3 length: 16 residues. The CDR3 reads CASSAGTARFGNTIYF. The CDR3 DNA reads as TGTGCCAGCAGTGCGGGGACAGCTCGATTTGGAAACACCATATATTTT.

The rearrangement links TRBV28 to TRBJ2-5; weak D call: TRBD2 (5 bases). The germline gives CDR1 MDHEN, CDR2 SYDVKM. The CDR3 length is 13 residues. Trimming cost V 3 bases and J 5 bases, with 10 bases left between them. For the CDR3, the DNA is TGTGCCAGCAGTTTCTCGGGCGGGGAGACCCAGTACTTC. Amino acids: CASSFSGGETQYF.

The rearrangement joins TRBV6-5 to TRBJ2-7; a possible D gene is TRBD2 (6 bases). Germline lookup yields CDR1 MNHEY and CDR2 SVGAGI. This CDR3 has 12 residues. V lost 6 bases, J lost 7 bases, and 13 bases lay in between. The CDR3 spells CASSPNGGEQYF. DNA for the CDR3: TGTGCCAGCAGCCCGAACGGAGGGGAGCAGTACTTC.

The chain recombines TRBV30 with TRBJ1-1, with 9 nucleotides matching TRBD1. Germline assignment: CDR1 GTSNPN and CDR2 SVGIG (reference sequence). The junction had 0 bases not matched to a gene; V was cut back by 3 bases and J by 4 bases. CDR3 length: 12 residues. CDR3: CAWRTGGTEAFF. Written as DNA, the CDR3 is TGTGCCTGGAGGACAGGGGGCACTGAAGCTTTCTTT.

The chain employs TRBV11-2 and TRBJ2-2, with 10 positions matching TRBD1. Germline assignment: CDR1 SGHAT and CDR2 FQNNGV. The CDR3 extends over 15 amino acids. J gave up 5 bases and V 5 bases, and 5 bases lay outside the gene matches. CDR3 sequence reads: CASSRDRGRTGELFF. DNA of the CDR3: TGTGCCAGCAGCCGGGACAGGGGAAGGACCGGGGAGCTGTTTTTT.

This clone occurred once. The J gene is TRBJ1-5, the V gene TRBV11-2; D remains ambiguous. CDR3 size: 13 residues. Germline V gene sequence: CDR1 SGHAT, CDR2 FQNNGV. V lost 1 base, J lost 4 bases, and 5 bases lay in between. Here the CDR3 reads CASSLGENQPQHF. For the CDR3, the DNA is TGTGCCAGCAGCTTAGGGGAGAATCAGCCCCAGCATTTT.

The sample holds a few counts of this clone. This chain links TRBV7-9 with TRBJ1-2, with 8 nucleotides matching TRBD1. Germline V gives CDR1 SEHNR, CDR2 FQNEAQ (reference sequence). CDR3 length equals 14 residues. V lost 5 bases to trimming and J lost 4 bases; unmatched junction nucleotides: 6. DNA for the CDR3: TGTGCCAGCAGCCCCCAGGGGGCTGGCTATGGCTACACCTTC. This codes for CASSPQGAGYGYTF.

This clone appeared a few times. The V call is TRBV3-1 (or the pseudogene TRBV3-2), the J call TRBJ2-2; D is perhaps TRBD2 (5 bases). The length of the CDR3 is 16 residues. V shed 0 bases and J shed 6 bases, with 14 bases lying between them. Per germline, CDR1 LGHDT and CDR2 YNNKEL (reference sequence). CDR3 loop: CASSQEGRLAAGELFF. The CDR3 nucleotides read TGTGCCAGCAGCCAAGAGGGCCGGCTAGCAGCCGGGGAGCTGTTTTTT.

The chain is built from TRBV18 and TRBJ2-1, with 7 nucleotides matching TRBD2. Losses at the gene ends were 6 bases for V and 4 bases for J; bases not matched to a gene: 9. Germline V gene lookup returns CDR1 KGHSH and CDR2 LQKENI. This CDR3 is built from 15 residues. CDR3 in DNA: TGTGCCAGCTCCCCAGGGACTAACTCTTACAATGAGCAGTTCTTC. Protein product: CASSPGTNSYNEQFF.

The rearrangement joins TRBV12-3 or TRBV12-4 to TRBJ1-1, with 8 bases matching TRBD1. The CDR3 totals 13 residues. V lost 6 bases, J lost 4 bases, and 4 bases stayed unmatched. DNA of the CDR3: TGTGCCAGCAGAACAGGGGGGCGCACTGAAGCTTTCTTT. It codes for CASRTGGRTEAFF.

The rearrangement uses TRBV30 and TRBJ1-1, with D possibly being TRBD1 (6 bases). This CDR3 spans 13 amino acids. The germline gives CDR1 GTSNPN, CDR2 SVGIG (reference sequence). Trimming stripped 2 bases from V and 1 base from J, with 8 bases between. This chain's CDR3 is CAWSKGENTEAFF. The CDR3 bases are TGTGCCTGGAGTAAGGGGGAGAACACTGAAGCTTTCTTT.

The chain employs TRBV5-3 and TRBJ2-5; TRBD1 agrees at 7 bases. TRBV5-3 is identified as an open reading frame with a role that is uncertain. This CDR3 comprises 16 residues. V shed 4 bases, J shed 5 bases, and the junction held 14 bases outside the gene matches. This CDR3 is CARSPPGQRAVETQYF. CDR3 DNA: TGTGCCAGAAGCCCCCCGGGACAGCGAGCGGTGGAGACCCAGTACTTC.

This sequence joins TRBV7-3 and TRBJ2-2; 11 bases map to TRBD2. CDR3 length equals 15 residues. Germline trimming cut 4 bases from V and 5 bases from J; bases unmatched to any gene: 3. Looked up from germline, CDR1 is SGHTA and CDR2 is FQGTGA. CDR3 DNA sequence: TGTGCCAGCAGCTCGCTAGCGGGGGGAACCGGGGAGCTGTTTTTT. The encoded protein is CASSSLAGGTGELFF.

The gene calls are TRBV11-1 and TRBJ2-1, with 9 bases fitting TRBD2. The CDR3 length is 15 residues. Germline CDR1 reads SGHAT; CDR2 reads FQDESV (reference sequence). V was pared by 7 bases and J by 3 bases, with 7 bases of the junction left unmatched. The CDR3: CASTTASGIYNEQFF. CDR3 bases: TGTGCCAGCACCACGGCTAGCGGGATCTACAATGAGCAGTTCTTC.

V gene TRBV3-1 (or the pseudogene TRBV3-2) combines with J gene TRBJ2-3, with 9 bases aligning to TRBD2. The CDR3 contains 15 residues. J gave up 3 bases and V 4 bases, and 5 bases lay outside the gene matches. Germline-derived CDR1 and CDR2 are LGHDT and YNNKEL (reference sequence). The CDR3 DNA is TGTGCCAGCAGCCTCCGACTAGCGGCTACAGATACGCAGTATTTT. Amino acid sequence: CASSLRLAATDTQYF.

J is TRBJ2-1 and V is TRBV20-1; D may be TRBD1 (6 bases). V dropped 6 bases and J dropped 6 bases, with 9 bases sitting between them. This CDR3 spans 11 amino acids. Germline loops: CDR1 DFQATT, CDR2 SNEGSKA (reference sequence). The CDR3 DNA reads TGCAGTGCCCGGACAGTCAATGAGCAGTTCTTC. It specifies CSARTVNEQFF.

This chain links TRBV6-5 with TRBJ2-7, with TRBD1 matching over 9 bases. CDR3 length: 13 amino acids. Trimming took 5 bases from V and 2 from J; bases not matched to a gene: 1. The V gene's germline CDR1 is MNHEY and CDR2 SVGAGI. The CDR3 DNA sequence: TGTGCCAGCAGTCGGGACAGGGCCTACGAGCAGTACTTC. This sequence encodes CASSRDRAYEQYF.

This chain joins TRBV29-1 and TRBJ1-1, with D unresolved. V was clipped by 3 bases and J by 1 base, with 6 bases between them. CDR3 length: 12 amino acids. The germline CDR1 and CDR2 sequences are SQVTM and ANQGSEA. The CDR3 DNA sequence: TGCAGCGTTGATACCAGGAACACTGAAGCTTTCTTT. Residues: CSVDTRNTEAFF. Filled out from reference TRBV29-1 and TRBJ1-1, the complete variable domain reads SAVISQKPSRDICQRGTSLTIQCQVDSQVTMMFWYRQQPGQSLTLIATANQGSEATYESGFVIDKFPISRPNLTFSTLTVSNMSPEDSSIYLCSVDTRNTEAFFGQGTRLTVV.

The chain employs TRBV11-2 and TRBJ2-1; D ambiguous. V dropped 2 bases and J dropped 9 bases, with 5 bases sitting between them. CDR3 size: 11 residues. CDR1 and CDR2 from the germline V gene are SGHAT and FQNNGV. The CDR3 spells CASSLSVEQFF. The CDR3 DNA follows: TGTGCCAGCAGCTTATCTGTTGAGCAGTTCTTC.

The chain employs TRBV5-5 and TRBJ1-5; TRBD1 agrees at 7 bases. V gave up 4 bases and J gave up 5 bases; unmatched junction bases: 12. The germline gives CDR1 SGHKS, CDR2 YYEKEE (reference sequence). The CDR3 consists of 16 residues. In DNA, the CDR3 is TGTGCCAGCAGCCCCGCCGGGACAGTCACCTATCAGCCCCAGCATTTT. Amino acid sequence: CASSPAGTVTYQPQHF.

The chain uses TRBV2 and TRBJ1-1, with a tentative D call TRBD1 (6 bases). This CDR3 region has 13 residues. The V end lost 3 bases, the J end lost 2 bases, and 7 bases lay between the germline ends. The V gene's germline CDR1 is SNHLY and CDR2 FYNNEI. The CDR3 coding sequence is TGTGCCAGCAGTGACAGGGGAAACACTGAAGCTTTCTTT. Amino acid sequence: CASSDRGNTEAFF.

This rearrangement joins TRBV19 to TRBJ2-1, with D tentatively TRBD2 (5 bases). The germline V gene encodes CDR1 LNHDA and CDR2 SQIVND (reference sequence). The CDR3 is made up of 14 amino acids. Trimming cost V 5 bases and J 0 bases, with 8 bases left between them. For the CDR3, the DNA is TGTGCCAGTAGTGCCGGGATCTCCTACAATGAGCAGTTCTTC. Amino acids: CASSAGISYNEQFF.